These 16 T cell receptor beta chains were all obtained from the same sample, sequenced in a study of T cell repertoires in cytomegalovirus infection (dated by TCRdb to about 2019). These TCRs' antigens remain unknown. Read against the paper, the sample's treatment or condition label means: in vitro stimulation with specific CMV peptide epitopes to enrich CMV-specific T cells. Sequencer: Illumina HiSeq 1500. In TCRdb, the public reads were trimmed at Q25 with fastp and aligned with MiXCR, with productive beta chains retained. Rows with one shared CDR3 protein collapse into an entry with the most common genes and DNA. The sample has about 900,000 distinct CDR3 sequences on record, around 32% of them singletons. The ten most abundant clones make up around 15% of the sample. The specimen comprised cultured CD8+ T cells from PBMCs, sampled from culture after CMV antigen stimulation. The receptors here all came from a human donor in good health (CMV status not recorded). Some clones in this sample may be carry-over from other donors' samples.

The chain combines TRBV20-1 with TRBJ2-1; 7 nucleotides line up with TRBD1. This CDR3 has 14 residues. Per the germline V gene, CDR1 is DFQATT and CDR2 is SNEGSKA (reference sequence). The V gene end was trimmed by 3 bases and the J gene end by 4 bases; junction bases not matched to a gene: 6. The CDR3 loop is CSARGDSGYNEQFF. CDR3 in DNA: TGCAGTGCTAGGGGGGACAGCGGTTACAATGAGCAGTTCTTC.

J is TRBJ1-2 and V is TRBV19; D perhaps matches TRBD1 (5 bases). The length of the CDR3 is 17 residues. CDR1 and CDR2 (germline): LNHDA, SQIVND (reference sequence). Trimming took off 6 bases at V and 8 bases at J, with 28 bases between the two ends. CDR3 sequence: CASRRRVAQEGIWGYTF. Written as DNA, the CDR3 is TGTGCCAGTAGGAGGAGGGTGGCACAGGAGGGAATATGGGGCTACACCTTC.

This clonotype was counted ten times or more. The J gene is TRBJ2-3, the V gene TRBV7-6, with 8 bases matching TRBD2. V lost 5 bases, J lost 2 bases, and 6 bases stayed unmatched. This CDR3 spans 15 amino acids. Per the germline V gene, CDR1 is SGHVS and CDR2 is FNYEAQ. CDR3 DNA sequence: TGTGCCAGCAGCCAGGCGGGGGGTTACACAGATACGCAGTATTTT. It encodes CASSQAGGYTDTQYF.

At least ten counts were recorded for this clonotype. The chain couples TRBV7-6 to TRBJ2-7, with 8 positions matching TRBD2. With 1 base clipped from V and 0 bases from J, the junction kept 2 bases outside the gene matches. CDR1 SGHVS and CDR2 FNYEAQ come from the germline V gene. The CDR3 is 15 amino acids. The CDR3 bases are TGTGCCAGCAGCTTAGAAGCGGGGGCCTCCTACGAGCAGTACGTC. This translates into CASSLEAGASYEQYV.

The sample holds a few counts of this clonotype. The chain links TRBV7-2 to TRBJ2-1, with a weak D call TRBD2 (7 bases). V lost 3 bases and J lost 6, with 15 bases in between. Germline CDR1 and CDR2: SGHTA and FQGNSA. The length of the CDR3 is 15 residues. The CDR3 DNA reads TGTGCCAGCAGCTTTCGAGGGGGGGCATCCAATGAGCAGTTCTTC. Translating it yields CASSFRGGASNEQFF.

J is TRBJ1-2 and V is TRBV6-2 or TRBV6-3; 8 bases map to TRBD1. Trimming at V came to 7 bases and at J to 1 base, leaving 2 bases not matched to a gene. Germline loops: CDR1 MNHEY, CDR2 SVGEGT. CDR3 length: 13 amino acids. CDR3 bases: TGTGCCAGCACCGGACAGGGTAACTATGGCTACACCTTC. It specifies CASTGQGNYGYTF.

This clonotype was counted at least ten times. V and J are TRBV7-6 and TRBJ1-1; 12 bases match TRBD1. The CDR3 spans 16 residues. Looked up from germline, CDR1 is SGHVS and CDR2 is FNYEAQ. After removal of 5 bases from V and 3 bases from J, the junction contained 7 bases not matched to a gene. CDR3 coding DNA: TGTGCCAGCAGCGGCACCAGGGACAGGGGGCACACTGAAGCTTTCTTT. It yields the protein CASSGTRDRGHTEAFF.

The chain has TRBV4-1 and TRBJ1-5; D gene uncertain. CDR1 is MGHRA, CDR2 YSYEKL, per germline. V was clipped by 4 bases and J by 0 bases, with 10 bases between them. This CDR3 spans 15 amino acids. The CDR3 reads CASSRADYSNQPQHF. The CDR3 DNA follows: TGCGCCAGCAGCCGAGCGGATTATAGCAATCAGCCCCAGCATTTT.

The chain has TRBV12-3 or TRBV12-4 and TRBJ2-5; D call uncertain. This CDR3 spans 13 amino acids. V was trimmed by 3 bases and J by 5 bases, leaving 10 bases between them. For the CDR3, the DNA is TGTGCCAGCAGTTTCCGGACGGAGGAGACCCAGTACTTC. This gives the protein CASSFRTEETQYF.

The chain employs TRBV6-1 and TRBJ2-7, with D perhaps matching TRBD2 (6 bases). This CDR3 has 13 amino acids. Germline assignment: CDR1 MNHNS and CDR2 SASEGT. The V end was cut by 6 bases, the J end by 7 bases, with 16 bases between. CDR3 bases: TGTGCCAGCAGCCCCGGGACTGGGCAAGAGCAGTACGTC. Translating it yields CASSPGTGQEQYV.

Note on this clonotype: This may come from a read error, since a much larger clone is one base off. V and J are TRBV28 and TRBJ2-1; the match to TRBD1 covers 7 bases. The CDR3 has 14 residues. Germline assignment: CDR1 MDHEN and CDR2 SYDVKM. The CDR3: CANSRDSSYNEQFF. The CDR3, as DNA: TGTGCCAACAGTAGGGACAGCTCCTACAATGAGCAGTTCTTC. Drawing the rest from reference TRBV28 and TRBJ2-1, the complete variable domain is DVKVTQSSRYLVKRTGEKVFLECVQDMDHENMFWYRQDPGLGLRLIYFSYDVKMKEKGDIPEGYSVSREKKERFSLILESASTNQTSMYLCANSRDSSYNEQFFGPGTRLTVL.

The V call is TRBV27, the J call TRBJ2-7; possible D gene TRBD2, 6 bases. This CDR3 region has 14 residues. V lost 4 bases and J lost 6, with 16 bases in between. Per the germline V gene, CDR1 is MNHEY and CDR2 is SMNVEV (reference sequence). CDR3 residues: CASSSRKDGGEQYF. CDR3 nucleotide sequence: TGTGCCAGCAGTTCTCGAAAGGACGGGGGCGAGCAGTACTTC.

The rearrangement uses TRBV6-6 and TRBJ1-1; no firm D call. In germline, CDR1 is MNHNY, CDR2 SVGAGI (reference sequence). Trimming took 5 bases from V and 6 from J, leaving 25 bases between them. The CDR3 is 17 amino acids. CDR3 coding DNA: TGTGCCAGCAGTGGGGTTCTATCGAATTACCTAACGGCTGAAGCTTTCTTT. Translation: CASSGVLSNYLTAEAFF.

The V call is TRBV29-1, the J call TRBJ2-3, with TRBD2 as a possible D gene (5 bases). CDR1 is SQVTM, CDR2 ANQGSEA, per germline. This CDR3 contains 15 residues. V was pared by 2 bases and J by 3 bases, with 15 bases between. Written as DNA, the CDR3 is TGCAGCGTTGAATGGTCGGGGTTGGGAACAGATACGCAGTATTTT. Amino acids: CSVEWSGLGTDTQYF.

This clonotype was counted between two and nine times. V usage is TRBV25-1 and J usage is TRBJ2-1; 7 nucleotides agree with TRBD1. V shed 1 base and J 3 bases; nucleotides not matched to a gene: 9. There are 17 residues in the CDR3. Germline V gene sequence: CDR1 MGHDK, CDR2 SYGVNS. The CDR3 loop reads CASSESEGATFYNEQFF. CDR3 coding DNA: TGTGCCAGCAGTGAATCCGAGGGGGCGACGTTCTACAATGAGCAGTTCTTC.

This chain connects TRBV10-2 to TRBJ2-7; the D is unclear. The CDR3 spans 13 residues. V lost 7 bases and J lost 5, with 15 bases in between. Germline V gives CDR1 WSHSY, CDR2 SAAADI. For the CDR3, the DNA is TGCGCCAGCACTCCGTCACCCCTCGACGAGCAGTACGTC. This sequence encodes CASTPSPLDEQYV.